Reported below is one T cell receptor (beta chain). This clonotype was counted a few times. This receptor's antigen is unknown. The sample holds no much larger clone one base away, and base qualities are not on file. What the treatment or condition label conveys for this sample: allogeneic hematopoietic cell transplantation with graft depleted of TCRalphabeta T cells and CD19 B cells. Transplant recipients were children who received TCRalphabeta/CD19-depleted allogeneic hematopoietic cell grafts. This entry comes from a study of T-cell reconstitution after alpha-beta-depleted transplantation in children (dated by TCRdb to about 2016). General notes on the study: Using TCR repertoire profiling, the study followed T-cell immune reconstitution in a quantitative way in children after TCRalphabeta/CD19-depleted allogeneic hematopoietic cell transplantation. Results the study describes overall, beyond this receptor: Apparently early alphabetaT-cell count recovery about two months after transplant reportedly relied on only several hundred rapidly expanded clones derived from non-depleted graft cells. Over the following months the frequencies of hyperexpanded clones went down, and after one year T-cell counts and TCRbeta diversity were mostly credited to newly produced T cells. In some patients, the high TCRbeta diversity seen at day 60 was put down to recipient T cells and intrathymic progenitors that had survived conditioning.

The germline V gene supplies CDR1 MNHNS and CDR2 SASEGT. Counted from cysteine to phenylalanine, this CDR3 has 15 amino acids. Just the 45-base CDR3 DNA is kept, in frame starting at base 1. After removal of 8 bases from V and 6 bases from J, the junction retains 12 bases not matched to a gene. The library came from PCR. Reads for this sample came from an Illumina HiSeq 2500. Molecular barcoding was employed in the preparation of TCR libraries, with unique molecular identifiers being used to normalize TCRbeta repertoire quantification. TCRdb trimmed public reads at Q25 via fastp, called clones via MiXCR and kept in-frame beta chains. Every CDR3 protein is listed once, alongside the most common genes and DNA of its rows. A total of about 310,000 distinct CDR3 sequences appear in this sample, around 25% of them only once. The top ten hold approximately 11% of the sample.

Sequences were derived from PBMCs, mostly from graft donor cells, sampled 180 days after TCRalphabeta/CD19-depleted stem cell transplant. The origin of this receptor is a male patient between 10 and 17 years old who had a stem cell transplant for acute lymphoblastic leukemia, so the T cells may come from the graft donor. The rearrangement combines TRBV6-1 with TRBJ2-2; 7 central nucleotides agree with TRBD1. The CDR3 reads CASQNTGAGAGELFF. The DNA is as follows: TGTGCCAGCCAGAATACAGGGGCCGGGGCCGGGGAGCTGTTTTTT.